Listed below are T cell receptor beta chains from one sample, sequenced in a study of vaccination and CD4 T cells after COVID-19. TCRdb analysed the PCR reads with MiXCR anew, one entry per CDR3 protein. The table lists 9,900 or so distinct CDR3 sequences, about 30% of them singletons, with 10% to 15% in the top ten. No antigens are known for them. Sequenced input: CD4+ T cells from blood, cultured in vitro. All receptors come from a human donor in good health. CDR3s include the opening cysteine and the closing phenylalanine or tryptophan. A D gene is named only where the DNA matches it firmly. Expanded clones are given a class, and other clones once, few, many or no size at all.

J gene: TRBJ2-5
V gene: TRBV28
D gene: TRBD2
clone size: .
CDR3 DNA: TGTGCCAGCTGGGAGGGGCGGGAGACCCAGTACTTC
CDR3 protein: CASWEGRETQYF

J gene: TRBJ1-3
V gene: TRBV7-9
D gene: .
clone size: .
CDR3 DNA: TGTGCCAGCAGCTTATCCCAGGGACTCTCTGGAAACACCATATATTTT
CDR3 protein: CASSLSQGLSGNTIYF

J gene: TRBJ2-1
V gene: TRBV24-1
D gene: TRBD2
clone size: once
CDR3 DNA: TGTGCCACCAGTGCAGCGGGAGGTTCGAATGAGCAGTTCTTC
CDR3 protein: CATSAAGGSNEQFF

J gene: TRBJ2-1
V gene: TRBV24-1
D gene: .
clone size: .
CDR3 DNA: TGTGCCACCAGTGATACGAGGACTTTATACAATGAGCAGTTCTTC
CDR3 protein: CATSDTRTLYNEQFF

J gene: TRBJ2-1
V gene: TRBV24-1
D gene: TRBD2
clone size: .
CDR3 DNA: TGTGCCACCAGTCCGCGGGACTATTACAATGAGCAGTTCTTC
CDR3 protein: CATSPRDYYNEQFF

J gene: TRBJ1-5
V gene: TRBV19
D gene: TRBD1
clone size: .
CDR3 DNA: TGTGCCAGTCGCGGACAGGTAGGGGTAAATCAGCCCCAGCATTTT
CDR3 protein: CASRGQVGVNQPQHF

J gene: TRBJ2-3
V gene: TRBV29-1
D gene: .
clone size: .
CDR3 DNA: TGCAGCGTTGAAGCGGTTACAGATACGCAGTATTTT
CDR3 protein: CSVEAVTDTQYF

J gene: TRBJ2-5
V gene: TRBV5-1
D gene: .
clone size: few
CDR3 DNA: TGCGCCAGCAGCTTGGCCCAAGAGACCCAGTACTTC
CDR3 protein: CASSLAQETQYF

J gene: TRBJ2-7
V gene: TRBV11-1
D gene: .
clone size: few
CDR3 DNA: TGTGCCAGCAGCTTAGAAACGGGAGTTACCTACGAGCAGTACTTC
CDR3 protein: CASSLETGVTYEQYF

J gene: TRBJ2-5
V gene: TRBV24-1
D gene: TRBD1
clone size: .
CDR3 DNA: TGTGCCACCGGACAGGGTGCAGAGTCCCAGTACTTC
CDR3 protein: CATGQGAESQYF

J gene: TRBJ2-5
V gene: TRBV7-3
D gene: .
clone size: few
CDR3 DNA: TGTGCCAGCAGCTTAACTAGCGTGGAGACCCAGTACTTC
CDR3 protein: CASSLTSVETQYF

J gene: TRBJ1-2
V gene: TRBV6-1
D gene: .
clone size: few
CDR3 DNA: TGTGCCAGCAGATCGGACGGATTCTTTAGGGATGGCTACACCTTC
CDR3 protein: CASRSDGFFRDGYTF

J gene: TRBJ1-2
V gene: TRBV5-4
D gene: .
clone size: few
CDR3 DNA: TGTGCCAGCAGCTTGCGACAGAGTTATGGCTACACCTTC
CDR3 protein: CASSLRQSYGYTF

J gene: TRBJ2-1
V gene: TRBV7-8
D gene: .
clone size: few
CDR3 DNA: TGTGCCAGCAGCTTAAAGTCGGGAAGCTCCTACAATGAGCAGTTCTTC
CDR3 protein: CASSLKSGSSYNEQFF

J gene: TRBJ1-4
V gene: TRBV6-1
D gene: .
clone size: .
CDR3 DNA: TGTGCCAGCAGATTAACCGCAACTAATGAAAAACTGTTTTTT
CDR3 protein: CASRLTATNEKLFF